This T cell receptor beta chain is drawn from a study of T-cell reconstitution after alpha-beta-depleted transplantation in children. This clonotype was picked up many times. Preparing the TCRbeta library involved the use of unique molecular identifiers. MiXCR, run by TCRdb on the PCR reads, gives a single entry per CDR3 protein. The sample lists about 410,000 distinct CDR3 sequences; around 21% were seen once. CDR3 length equals 16 residues. Germline V CDR1 and CDR2: DFQATT, SNEGSKA (reference sequence). The junction had 8 bases not matched to a gene; V was cut back by 0 bases and J by 8 bases. V and J are TRBV20-1 and TRBJ2-1, with 12 bases fitting TRBD2. Here the sequenced sample was PBMCs from the stem cell graft donor, taken from the stem cell graft. This sequence was found in a human donor who donated a stem cell graft to a child with acute myeloid leukemia. The CDR3 coding sequence is TGCAGTGCTAGAGATATTCTAGCGGGAGGGCCGGATGAGCAGTTCTTC. Translating it yields CSARDILAGGPDEQFF.